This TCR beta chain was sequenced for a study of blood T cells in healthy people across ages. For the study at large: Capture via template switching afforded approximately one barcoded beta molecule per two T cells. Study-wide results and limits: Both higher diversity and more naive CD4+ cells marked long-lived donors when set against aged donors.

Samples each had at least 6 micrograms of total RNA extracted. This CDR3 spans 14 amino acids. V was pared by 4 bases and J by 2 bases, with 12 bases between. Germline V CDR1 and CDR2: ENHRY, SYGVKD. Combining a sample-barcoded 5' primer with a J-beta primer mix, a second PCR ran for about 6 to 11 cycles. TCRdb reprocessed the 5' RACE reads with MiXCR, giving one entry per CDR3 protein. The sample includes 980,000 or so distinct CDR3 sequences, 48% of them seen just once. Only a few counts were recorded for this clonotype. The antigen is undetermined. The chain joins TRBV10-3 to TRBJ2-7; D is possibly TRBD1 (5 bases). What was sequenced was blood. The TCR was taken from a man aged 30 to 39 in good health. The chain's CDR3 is CAISGGEFTYEQYF. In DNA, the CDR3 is TGTGCCATCAGTGGGGGCGAGTTCACCTACGAGCAGTACTTC.